The rows below give T cell receptor beta chains drawn from one sample of a study of cytomegalovirus exposure and HLA in healthy donors. The protocol was immunoSEQ multiplex PCR, while the TCRdb copy is restricted to in-frame clones and leaves out a portion. This sample's table has roughly 34,000 clones. Sample: PBMCs. The receptor source for this set is a woman aged 40 to 50 in good health and CMV-seropositive. The CDR3 runs from the conserved cysteine through the conserved F or W. A D gene is named only where the DNA matches it firmly.

J | V | D | DNA | CDR3
TRBJ2-3 | TRBV5-1 | . | TGCGCCAGCGCCTATAGCGGCCTTTTCACAGATACGCAGTATTTT | CASAYSGLFTDTQYF
TRBJ2-1 | TRBV7-8 | TRBD2 | TGTGCCAGCAGCTTAGCCAGGACTAGCGTCCATGAGCAGTTCTTC | CASSLARTSVHEQFF
TRBJ1-2 | TRBV29-1 | . | TGCAGCGTTGGCTCCGAGAGCTATGGCTACACCTTC | CSVGSESYGYTF
TRBJ2-7 | TRBV27 | . | TGTGCCAGCAGTTCGGCAGGGCGTTCCGAGCAGTACTTC | CASSSAGRSEQYF
TRBJ1-1 | TRBV29-1 | . | TGCAGCGTCACGGACTGGAGGTCAGCTGAAGCTTTCTTT | CSVTDWRSAEAFF
TRBJ2-7 | TRBV11-2 | TRBD1 | TGTGCCAGCACCCCCGGGACAGCCCACAGCTCCTACGAGCAGTACTTC | CASTPGTAHSSYEQYF
TRBJ1-1 | TRBV19 | TRBD1 | TGTGCCAGTAGTCCGGGACAGGCTCACACTGAAGCTTTCTTT | CASSPGQAHTEAFF
TRBJ2-2 | TRBV5-1 | TRBD1 | TGCGCCAGCAAGCTAGTGGGGGGACAGGCGATCGTCGGGGAGCTGTTTTTT | CASKLVGGQAIVGELFF
TRBJ2-4 | TRBV10-2 | . | TGCGCCAGCAGTGGGCTAGAACGAGTCGGGGGCATTCAGTACTTC | CASSGLERVGGIQYF
TRBJ2-3 | TRBV6-5 | . | TGTGCCAGCAGTAACAGGGCTAGCGGAACAGATACGCAGTATTTT | CASSNRASGTDTQYF
TRBJ2-6 | TRBV4-3 | . | TGCGCCAGCAGCCAAGCGGAAGGGGTTGGGGCCAACGTCCTGACTTTC | CASSQAEGVGANVLTF
TRBJ2-7 | TRBV30 | TRBD1 | TGTGCCTGGAGTACTCCGGGACAGGGGGTGGACGAGCAGTACTTC | CAWSTPGQGVDEQYF
TRBJ2-7 | TRBV30 | TRBD2 | TGTGCCTGGGGGGGATCAAGTGGGACTATTTACGAGCAGTACTTC | CAWGGSSGTIYEQYF
TRBJ2-2 | TRBV7-7 | TRBD2 | TGTGCTAGCAGCTCGGGACTAGCGGGAGTCACCGGGGAGCTGTTTTTT | CASSSGLAGVTGELFF
TRBJ2-7 | TRBV7-9 | . | TGTGCCAGTGCCAGGGACTACGAGCAGTACTTC | CASARDYEQYF